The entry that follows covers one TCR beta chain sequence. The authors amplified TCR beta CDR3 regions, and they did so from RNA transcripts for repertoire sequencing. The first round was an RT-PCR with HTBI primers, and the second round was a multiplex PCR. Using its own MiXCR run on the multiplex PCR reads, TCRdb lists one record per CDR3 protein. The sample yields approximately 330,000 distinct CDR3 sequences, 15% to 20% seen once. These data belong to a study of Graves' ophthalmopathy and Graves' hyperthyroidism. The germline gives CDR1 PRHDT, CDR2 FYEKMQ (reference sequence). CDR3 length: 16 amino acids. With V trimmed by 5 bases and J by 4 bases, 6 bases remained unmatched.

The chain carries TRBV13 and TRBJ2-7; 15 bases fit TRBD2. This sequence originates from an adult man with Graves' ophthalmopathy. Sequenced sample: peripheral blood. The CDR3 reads CASSASGTSGRYEQYF. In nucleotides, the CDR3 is TGTGCCAGCAGCGCATCCGGGACTAGCGGGAGGTACGAGCAGTACTTC.